These 23 T cell receptor beta chains share one sample of origin, sequenced in a study of shared clonotypes between healthy human individuals. TCRdb's copy holds only in-frame clones and misses some; the assay was immunoSEQ multiplex PCR. The sample lists 600,000 to 800,000 clones; roughly 72% were seen once. Sequencing input: memory CD4+ T cells sorted from blood. As to subset: CD45RA-negative fraction. The receptors here all came from a woman in her twenties or thirties in good health.

The chain couples TRBV7-2 to TRBJ2-2, with a tentative D call TRBD2 (5 bases). The CDR3 covers 13 residues. V lost 5 bases and J 6 bases, leaving 10 bases between the germline ends. In germline, CDR1 is SGHTA, CDR2 FQGNSA. CDR3 protein: CASSRRGSGELFF. In nucleotides, the CDR3 is TGTGCCAGCAGCCGCCGAGGGTCCGGGGAGCTGTTTTTT.

The CDR3 bases are TGTGCCAGCAGCTCAGGGGGTAGCGAAAGGGAGTACTTC. Translation gives CASSSGGSEREYF. The gene calls are TRBV28 and TRBJ2-4, with 7 bases identical to TRBD1. V shed 6 bases and J 14 bases; nucleotides not matched to a gene: 13. The CDR3 sequence is 13 residues long. The germline V gene has CDR1 MDHEN and CDR2 SYDVKM.

The chain carries TRBV30 and TRBJ2-1, with 10 bases lining up with TRBD2. The CDR3 spans 13 residues. In germline, CDR1 is GTSNPN, CDR2 SVGIG (reference sequence). The junction had 7 bases not matched to a gene; V was cut back by 2 bases and J by 12 bases. CDR3 residues: CAWSSSGRGRQFF. The CDR3 region has the DNA TGTGCCTGGAGTTCTAGCGGGAGAGGAAGGCAGTTCTTC.

The rearrangement uses TRBV6-1 and TRBJ2-7; TRBD1 matches at 7 bases. Losses at the gene ends were 5 bases for V and 5 bases for J; bases not matched to a gene: 6. Germline CDR1 is MNHNS and CDR2 is SASEGT. This CDR3 has 13 amino acids. The chain's CDR3 is CASSQTGFDEQYF. CDR3 nucleotides: TGTGCCAGCAGTCAGACAGGGTTCGACGAGCAGTACTTC.

The genes are TRBV7-3 and TRBJ2-5, with 7 bases aligning to TRBD2. Germline V gene sequence: CDR1 SGHTA, CDR2 FQGTGA. The CDR3 consists of 16 residues. The ends lost 5 bases at V and 4 bases at J; junction bases unmatched: 13. The CDR3 region is CASSPGLGGFVETQYF. The CDR3 DNA reads as TGTGCCAGCAGCCCAGGACTAGGCGGTTTCGTAGAGACCCAGTACTTC. The whole variable domain, filled in from reference TRBV7-3 and TRBJ2-5, reads GAGVSQTPSNKVTEKGKYVELRCDPISGHTALYWYRQSLGQGPEFLIYFQGTGAADDSGLPNDRFFAVRPEGSVSTLKIQRTERGDSAVYLCASSPGLGGFVETQYFGPGTRLLVL.

The CDR3 region is CASSYGEGTSEKLFF. CDR3 nucleotides: TGTGCCAGCAGTTACGGTGAGGGGACCTCTGAAAAACTGTTTTTT. V and J are TRBV6-6 and TRBJ1-4, with D possibly matching TRBD1 (5 bases). The CDR3 extends over 15 amino acids. CDR1 is MNHNY and CDR2 is SVGAGI in the germline V gene (reference sequence). The ends were cut back, 2 bases at V and 7 bases at J, with 14 bases in the middle.

This chain joins TRBV20-1 and TRBJ2-7; D is undetermined. The germline V gene encodes CDR1 DFQATT and CDR2 SNEGSKA (reference sequence). The CDR3 runs to 9 residues. Here the CDR3 reads CVDDLVAYF. The CDR3 bases are TGCGTGGATGACTTGGTAGCGTACTTC.

The rearrangement uses TRBV10-3 and TRBJ1-1; D is ambiguous. Germline assignment: CDR1 ENHRY and CDR2 SYGVKD. Trimming left V 5 bases short and J 6 bases short, with 13 bases between. The CDR3 is 13 residues long. The CDR3 nucleotides read TGTGCCATCAGTCGTCCGGGGATCCCTGAAGCTTTCTTT. Protein sequence: CAISRPGIPEAFF.

This clone was seen at least ten times. V is TRBV9 and J is TRBJ2-5; D possibly matches TRBD1 or TRBD2 (5 bases each). Trimming cost V 1 base and J 2 bases, with 12 bases left between them. Germline V CDR1 and CDR2: SGDLS, YYNGEE. The CDR3 covers 15 residues. The CDR3 bases are TGTGCCAGCAGCGTAAGGGCAGGGACGCAAGAGACCCAGTACTTC. It codes for CASSVRAGTQETQYF.

This clone was seen once. V usage is TRBV5-1 and J usage is TRBJ2-2; no reliable D call. V lost 1 base, J lost 1 base, and 11 bases lay in between. The CDR3 loop spans 16 amino acids. CDR1 and CDR2 from the germline V gene are SGHRS and YFSETQ. Written as DNA, the CDR3 is TGCGCCAGCAGCTTGTATACTGTGATGAACACCGGGGAGCTGTTTTTT. Its translation is CASSLYTVMNTGELFF. The full variable domain, in which reference TRBV5-1 and TRBJ2-2 provide the parts outside the CDR3, is KAGVTQTPRYLIKTRGQQVTLSCSPISGHRSVSWYQQTPGQGLQFLFEYFSETQRNKGNFPGRFSGRQFSNSRSEMNVSTLELGDSALYLCASSLYTVMNTGELFFGEGSRLTVL.

V gene TRBV6-5 combines with J gene TRBJ1-4; possible D gene TRBD1, 5 bases. Between the trimmed V and J ends, which lost 2 bases and 8 bases, there was a span of 12 bases. The CDR3 is 14 amino acids. Per germline, CDR1 MNHEY and CDR2 SVGAGI. In nucleotides, the CDR3 is TGTGCCAGCAGTTACGACCCGGCAGGGGAAAAACTGTTTTTT. Protein: CASSYDPAGEKLFF.

Regarding this clone: In the same sample, other DNA sequences code for this CDR3. The chain couples TRBV19 to TRBJ2-3; 7 bases line up with TRBD1. Per the germline V gene, CDR1 is LNHDA and CDR2 is SQIVND (reference sequence). J gave up 3 bases and V 7 bases, and 7 bases lay outside the gene matches. The CDR3 contains 14 residues. CDR3 DNA: TGTGCCAGTAACCCAGGGGGTACGACAGATACGCAGTATTTT. Amino acids: CASNPGGTTDTQYF.

This chain connects TRBV5-1 to TRBJ2-7; TRBD1 is a possible D gene (6 bases). Germline-derived CDR1 and CDR2 are SGHRS and YFSETQ. The germline V and J ends were trimmed by 1 base and 6 bases, with 20 bases remaining between them. The CDR3 consists of 16 residues. CDR3 sequence (DNA): TGCGCCAGCAGCTTGCGACAAACAGGGAATTTTCCCGAGCAGTACTTC. Protein: CASSLRQTGNFPEQYF.

The CDR3 DNA reads TGTGCCAGTTCCCCAGGGGGGAACATTCAGTACTTC. It yields the protein CASSPGGNIQYF. The rearrangement joins TRBV19 to TRBJ2-4; weak D call: TRBD1 (7 bases). The CDR3 is 12 residues long. V was shortened by 8 bases and J by 7 bases, with 12 bases between the two germline ends. Germline V gene sequence: CDR1 LNHDA, CDR2 SQIVND (reference sequence).

This sequence joins TRBV28 and TRBJ2-7; TRBD1 might be the D (6 bases). CDR1 and CDR2 (germline): MDHEN, SYDVKM. The CDR3 is 17 residues long. V dropped 3 bases and J dropped 4 bases, with 22 bases sitting between them. DNA of the CDR3: TGTGCCAGCAGTTTCTTCCGCCGGGACACCCGACCTTACGAGCAGTACTTC. Its translation: CASSFFRRDTRPYEQYF.

The chain links TRBV18 to TRBJ2-1; 7 bases are a match to TRBD2. V trimming: 3 bases; J trimming: 3 bases; junction bases outside the gene matches: 5. Per the germline V gene, CDR1 is KGHSH and CDR2 is LQKENI. This CDR3 has 15 amino acids. The CDR3 coding sequence is TGTGCCAGCTCACCGGCGGGAGCTGGCTACAATGAGCAGTTCTTC. Its protein is CASSPAGAGYNEQFF.

The V call is TRBV18, the J call TRBJ2-5; the match to TRBD2 covers 9 bases. CDR3 length: 17 residues. With V trimmed by 0 bases and J by 2 bases, 7 bases remained unmatched. In germline, CDR1 is KGHSH, CDR2 LQKENI. The CDR3 DNA follows: TGTGCCAGCTCACCACCCCTGGGACTAGCCATACAAGAGACCCAGTACTTC. Translated: CASSPPLGLAIQETQYF.

The chain recombines TRBV25-1 with TRBJ2-1; possibly TRBD1 or TRBD2 for D (6 bases each). CDR1 is MGHDK and CDR2 is SYGVNS in the germline V gene. The CDR3 length is 15 residues. V was cut by 1 base and J by 8 bases, with 15 bases left in between. DNA of the CDR3: TGTGCCAGCAGTGAATTCTTTTCGGGGGCCGATGAGCAGTTCTTC. Protein: CASSEFFSGADEQFF.

This sequence joins TRBV6-1 and TRBJ1-2, with D perhaps TRBD1 (6 bases). Trimming cost V 2 bases and J 3 bases, with 19 bases left between them. Germline V lookup: CDR1 MNHNS, CDR2 SASEGT. This CDR3 is 17 amino acids long. The CDR3 nucleotides are TGTGCCAGCAGTGAAAGAACAGGGTCGGCATCGCACTATGGCTACACCTTC. Translation: CASSERTGSASHYGYTF.

This chain links TRBV10-2 with TRBJ1-1; D gene unclear. V shed 6 bases and J shed 0 bases, with 11 bases lying between them. Germline V gives CDR1 WSHSY, CDR2 SAAADI. CDR3 size: 14 residues. This CDR3 reads CASSPARMNTEAFF. The CDR3 nucleotides are TGCGCCAGCAGCCCCGCGCGGATGAACACTGAAGCTTTCTTT.

This clone was recorded many times. The CDR3 bases are TGTGCCAGCAGTCAAAACGAGGGGGTCTACACCTTC. Protein sequence: CASSQNEGVYTF. The chain employs TRBV6-6 and TRBJ1-2, with D tentatively TRBD1 (6 bases). The CDR3 loop spans 12 amino acids. The V gene's germline CDR1 is MNHNY and CDR2 SVGAGI (reference sequence). V dropped 5 bases and J dropped 10 bases, with 14 bases sitting between them.

In regard to this clone: This CDR3 is also generated by other DNA sequences in the sample. The chain couples TRBV19 to TRBJ1-5, with D possibly being TRBD1 (5 bases). CDR3 length: 14 residues. The V and J ends lost 2 bases and 4 bases respectively, with 9 bases between them. Germline V CDR1 and CDR2: LNHDA, SQIVND (reference sequence). The CDR3 loop reads CASSIRGENQPQHF. CDR3 nucleotide sequence: TGTGCCAGTAGTATACGGGGGGAAAATCAGCCCCAGCATTTT.

The chain carries TRBV6-5 and TRBJ1-5, with a possible D match to TRBD1 (5 bases). The V and J ends lost 7 bases and 2 bases respectively, with 9 bases between them. Germline loops: CDR1 MNHEY, CDR2 SVGAGI. CDR3 length: 13 amino acids. The CDR3 coding sequence is TGTGCCAGCAAAGGGACGGGCAATCAGCCCCAGCATTTT. It translates to CASKGTGNQPQHF.